Listed below are T cell receptor beta chains from one sample, sequenced in a study of T cell responses to AZD1222 COVID-19 vaccine. Measured with immunoSEQ multiplex PCR; TCRdb has only the in-frame clones, and not every one. The sample records about 99,000 clones, 91% being singletons. The source material was peripheral blood, sampled on day 0 of AZD1222 vaccination. All receptors come from an adult in good health. The CDR3 runs from the conserved cysteine through the conserved F or W. The D gene is left open where the match is weak. The size field is filled for only some rows; it gives once, few, many or a size class.

clone_size j_call d_call v_call cdr3_nt cdr3_aa
NA TRBJ1-5 TRBD1 TRBV6-5 TGTGCCAGCATCCAGAGGGGACAGGGACACTGGCCCCAGCATTTT CASIQRGQGHWPQHF
NA TRBJ1-6 TRBD1 TRBV19 TGTGCCAGTCGGACAGGCCACTATAATTCACCCCTCCACTTT CASRTGHYNSPLHF
NA TRBJ2-7 TRBD1 TRBV7-9 TGTGCCAGCAGCTTCATCAGGACAGGGACTTACGAGCAGTACTTC CASSFIRTGTYEQYF
NA TRBJ1-1 NA TRBV30 TGTGCCTGGACCCGTGGGGGGAGAAGAGCTGAAGCTTTCTTT CAWTRGGRRAEAFF
NA TRBJ1-5 NA TRBV12-3/TRBV12-4 TGTGCCAGCAGTTTCGGGACTGAGCCCCAGCATTTT CASSFGTEPQHF
NA TRBJ1-3 NA TRBV30 TGTGCCGGAATGGGGGGGCGCCTCGGAAACACCATATATTTT CAGMGGRLGNTIYF
NA TRBJ1-1 NA TRBV11-2 TGTGCCAGCAGCTTGCAGACTTTAGGAACTGAAGCTTTCTTT CASSLQTLGTEAFF
NA TRBJ1-2 TRBD1 TRBV18 TGTGCCAGCTCTCCAGACAGGGTCTATGGCTACACCTTC CASSPDRVYGYTF
NA TRBJ1-1 NA TRBV10-3 TGTGCCATCAACGATAGGAAGAACACTGAAGCTTTCTTT CAINDRKNTEAFF
once TRBJ1-2 NA TRBV27 TGTGCCAGCAGCCCGGGAGGGGTACAGTTTATCTATGGCTACACCTTC CASSPGGVQFIYGYTF
NA TRBJ1-1 NA TRBV3-1/TRBV3-2 TGTGCCAGCAGCTTGGGACAACTTAACACTGAAGCTTTCTTT CASSLGQLNTEAFF
many TRBJ1-1 TRBD1 TRBV19 TGTGCCAGTAGTATGACAGGGGGCACTGAAGCTTTCTTT CASSMTGGTEAFF
NA TRBJ1-6 NA TRBV27 TGTGCCAGCAGTTTAATGGGCAGTTCCGATAATTCACCCCTCCACTTT CASSLMGSSDNSPLHF
once TRBJ1-1 TRBD1 TRBV7-3 TGTGCCAGCAGTCAAGGACAGGGTCACACTGAAGCTTTCTTT CASSQGQGHTEAFF
NA TRBJ1-5 TRBD1 TRBV10-3 TGTGCCATCAGTGAATCCGGACAGGCTAATCAGCCCCAGCATTTT CAISESGQANQPQHF
NA TRBJ1-3 TRBD1 TRBV28 TGTGCCAGCAGTTCACAGGGGGGAAACACCATATATTTT CASSSQGGNTIYF
once TRBJ2-1 NA TRBV18 TGTGCCAGCTCACCCACCACTCCGGGGAACTCTGAGCAGTTCTTC CASSPTTPGNSEQFF
NA TRBJ2-3 TRBD2 TRBV7-2 TGTGCCAGCAGCTTTGGGTCTAGCGGGAGCTCAGATACGCAGTATTTT CASSFGSSGSSDTQYF
NA TRBJ1-5 NA TRBV6-5 TGTGCCAGCTCCTTAAGTGGGAACACTAATCAGCCCCAGCATTTT CASSLSGNTNQPQHF
NA TRBJ2-7 TRBD1 TRBV9 TGTGCCAGCAGCACTGGACAGGGGGGCTACGAGCAGTACTTC CASSTGQGGYEQYF
NA TRBJ1-4 TRBD1 TRBV28 TGTGCCAGCAGGCGCCAGACAGGGGACCATGAAAAACTGTTTTTT CASRRQTGDHEKLFF
once TRBJ2-4 NA TRBV4-2 TGTGCCAGCAGCCAAGATGAAGGCAGGGCTTACATTCAGTACTTC CASSQDEGRAYIQYF
NA TRBJ2-7 NA TRBV19 TGTGCCAGTAGTATAGACCCCCCCGGGGGGCTGGTGGGCGAGCAGTACTTC CASSIDPPGGLVGEQYF
NA TRBJ2-7 NA TRBV6-5 TGTGCCAGCAGTCGAGAACCCTCCTACGAGCAGTACTTC CASSREPSYEQYF
NA TRBJ2-1 TRBD1 TRBV10-3 TGTGCCATCAGCTCGACAGGGGGGGCCTACAATGAGCAGTTCTTC CAISSTGGAYNEQFF
NA TRBJ2-7 NA TRBV18 TGTGCCAGCTCACCAGACTACGAGCAGTACTTC CASSPDYEQYF
NA TRBJ2-7 TRBD2 TRBV7-8 TGTGCCAGCAGCTTAGTAGCGGGGCCCTACGAGCAGTACTTC CASSLVAGPYEQYF
NA TRBJ1-1 TRBD1 TRBV16 TGTGCCAGCAGCCGTATCGCGGTTGGACAGGGCTCTGAAGCTTTCTTT CASSRIAVGQGSEAFF
NA TRBJ2-1 TRBD2 TRBV9 TGTGCCAGCACCAGTATCGATGGGACCCACCTAGCGGGAGGGCCTGAGGATGAGCAGTTCTTC CASTSIDGTHLAGGPEDEQFF
once TRBJ2-1 TRBD2 TRBV4-2 TGTGCCAGCAGCCAAGATCAAGCTAGCGGGAGGGCCAGCGGTGAGCAGTTCTTC CASSQDQASGRASGEQFF
NA TRBJ1-3 NA TRBV6-4 TGTGCCAGGACCCCAGTTAGGACCCTGAGAGGCTCTGGAAACACCATATATTTT CARTPVRTLRGSGNTIYF
NA TRBJ1-1 NA TRBV18 TGTGCCAGCTCACCCAACCGTGACCCAACGGGGACTGAAGCTTTCTTT CASSPNRDPTGTEAFF
once TRBJ2-7 NA TRBV4-2 TGTGCCAGCAGCCAAGACTGGAACGTTTACTCCTACGAGCAGTACTTC CASSQDWNVYSYEQYF
NA TRBJ2-3 TRBD2 TRBV10-3 TGTGCCACTGGATCATTTAGCGGGAGAAGCCAGGATACGCAGTATTTT CATGSFSGRSQDTQYF
once TRBJ1-2 NA TRBV19 TGTGCCAGTAGAAGTCGACAGGCTAACTATGGCTACACCTTC CASRSRQANYGYTF
NA TRBJ2-3 TRBD2 TRBV7-2 TGTGCCAGCAGCACAAGCATAGCGGGTCCCACAGATACGCAGTATTTT CASSTSIAGPTDTQYF
few TRBJ1-1 NA TRBV3-1/TRBV3-2 TGTGCCAGCAGCCACAGCCCCGCGGGAGAAGCTTTCTTT CASSHSPAGEAFF
NA TRBJ1-6 NA TRBV27 TGTGCCAGCAGCCTAATATCGGGTTGGAGCTCCTATAATTCACCCCTCCACTTT CASSLISGWSSYNSPLHF
once TRBJ1-1 NA TRBV18 TGTGCCAGCTCACGTGGGACAATTGTAAACACTGAAGCTTTCTTT CASSRGTIVNTEAFF